The 23 T cell receptor beta chains below all came from one sample that was sequenced in a study of T cells after posttransplantation cyclophosphamide. Some clones are missing from TCRdb's copy, which holds only in-frame ones; the method was immunoSEQ multiplex PCR. This sample has fewer than 35,000 clones, each found more than once. Input material: PBMCs. These receptors all come from a woman aged 25 to 39 in good health and a related stem cell transplant donor.

This clone was counted a few times. The chain joins TRBV5-1 to TRBJ1-2, with D possibly being TRBD1 (5 bases). The CDR3 loop spans 16 amino acids. The V and J ends lost 4 bases and 0 bases respectively, with 16 bases between them. Germline values: CDR1 SGHRS, CDR2 YFSETQ. In DNA, the CDR3 is TGCGCCAGCAGCCCAGTCGCAGGGAATGCTAACTATGGCTACACCTTC. Residues: CASSPVAGNANYGYTF.

Here the CDR3 DNA reads TGTGCCAGCAGCTTAGGGGGACTAGGTACCCAAGAGACCCAGTACTTC. Amino acids: CASSLGGLGTQETQYF. The chain is built from TRBV7-2 and TRBJ2-5; 8 positions agree with TRBD2. Germline CDR1 SGHTA, CDR2 FQGNSA. The CDR3 has 16 amino acids. V trimming: 1 base; J trimming: 1 base; junction bases outside the gene matches: 5.

This clone was seen a handful of times. This chain joins TRBV5-8 and TRBJ1-2; D might be TRBD1 (6 bases). Trimming pared 5 bases from V and 2 bases from J, leaving 13 bases between. The CDR3 has 14 residues. Germline loops: CDR1 SGHTS, CDR2 YDEGEE. The CDR3 region is CASRFTGTNYGYTF. CDR3 nucleotides: TGTGCCAGCAGATTTACAGGGACGAACTATGGCTACACCTTC.

This clone was counted ten times or more. CDR3 sequence (DNA): TGTGCCAGCAGCTTAGGGACAGGACCGAGCTACGAGCAGTACTTC. Translated: CASSLGTGPSYEQYF. The chain is built from TRBV7-2 and TRBJ2-7, with TRBD1 identical over 7 bases. Germline V gives CDR1 SGHTA, CDR2 FQGNSA. After removal of 1 base from V and 3 bases from J, the junction contained 6 bases not matched to a gene. The CDR3 contains 15 residues.

This clone showed up just a few times. The gene calls are TRBV24-1 and TRBJ2-5; D possibly corresponds to TRBD1 (5 bases). The germline V and J ends were trimmed by 4 bases and 4 bases, with 18 bases remaining between them. Germline V gene data show CDR1 as KGHDR and CDR2 as SFDVKD. The CDR3 is 16 residues long. The CDR3 loop reads CATSERTLGRGETQYF. CDR3 sequence (DNA): TGTGCCACCAGTGAGAGGACATTAGGTCGCGGAGAGACCCAGTACTTC.

This clone was seen at least ten times. One end of the junction does not line up with germline, which may come from a read error. V gene TRBV7-9 combines with J gene TRBJ2-4; D gene ambiguous. Germline CDR1 reads SEHNR; CDR2 reads FQNEAQ (reference sequence). This CDR3 is 12 amino acids long. CDR3 in DNA: TGTGCCAGCAGCTTAGCGGGCGCGAGGTACCAATTC. Protein product: CASSLAGARYQF.

This clone has just a few counts. This rearrangement joins TRBV29-1 to TRBJ2-4; 12 bases are a match to TRBD1. The CDR3 is 14 residues long. V was clipped by 8 bases and J by 9 bases; unmatched bases: 11. Germline CDR1 and CDR2: SQVTM and ANQGSEA. CDR3 sequence: CSIRDRGRESIQYF. CDR3 sequence (DNA): TGCAGCATTAGGGACAGGGGGCGGGAAAGCATTCAGTACTTC.

This clone was found many times. The genes are TRBV30 and TRBJ1-4; weak D call: TRBD1 (5 bases). This CDR3 comprises 13 residues. The germline gives CDR1 GTSNPN, CDR2 SVGIG (reference sequence). The V and J ends lost 2 bases and 7 bases respectively, with 11 bases between them. CDR3 DNA: TGTGCCTGGAGTTCCGGGGGAGGTGAAAAACTGTTTTTT. Encoded protein: CAWSSGGGEKLFF. The variable domain in full, completed from reference TRBV30 and TRBJ1-4, reads SQTIHQWPATLVQPVGSPLSLECTVEGTSNPNLYWYRQAAGRGLQLLFYSVGIGQISSEVPQNLSASRPQDRQFILSSKKLLLSDSGFYLCAWSSGGGEKLFFGSGTQLSVL.

The chain carries TRBV11-2 and TRBJ2-7; 10 positions agree with TRBD1. V was clipped by 5 bases and J by 5 bases; unmatched bases: 6. CDR3 length: 14 residues. Germline V gene lookup returns CDR1 SGHAT and CDR2 FQNNGV. The CDR3 coding sequence is TGTGCCAGCAGCCGAACCGGGACAGGGGACGAGCAGTACTTC. Translated, it gives CASSRTGTGDEQYF.

This clone appeared many times. This chain connects TRBV12-3 or TRBV12-4 to TRBJ1-6; tentative D call: TRBD1 (5 bases). The CDR3 extends over 14 amino acids. V was cut by 3 bases and J by 9 bases, with 12 bases left in between. CDR3 DNA sequence: TGTGCCAGCAGTTTCGGGGGGGAGGGTTCACCCCTCCACTTT. Translated: CASSFGGEGSPLHF.

The table lists this clone with many counts. The chain has TRBV5-1 and TRBJ2-1; TRBD2 agrees at 11 bases. The CDR3 spans 15 residues. Germline CDR1 is SGHRS and CDR2 is YFSETQ. V was pared by 4 bases and J by 8 bases, with 8 bases of the junction left unmatched. The CDR3 here is CASSQDASGGYEQFF. In DNA, the CDR3 is TGCGCCAGCAGCCAGGACGCTAGCGGGGGGTATGAGCAGTTCTTC.

This clone was detected ten times or more. The gene calls are TRBV18 and TRBJ2-7; D gene ambiguous. The CDR3 runs to 14 residues. Trimming shortened V by 1 base and J by 7 bases, and 14 bases separated the two germline ends. Germline V gene sequence: CDR1 KGHSH, CDR2 LQKENI. The CDR3 DNA reads as TGTGCCAGCTCACCACGCCAGGAAGTAAGGGAGCAGTACTTC. As protein: CASSPRQEVREQYF.

This clone has at least ten counts. This chain uses TRBV6-1 with TRBJ2-4; no definite D call. Trimming took off 5 bases at V and 4 bases at J, with 9 bases between the two ends. The CDR3 length is 13 residues. Germline V gives CDR1 MNHNS, CDR2 SASEGT. CDR3 sequence: CASSLLGKNIQYF. The CDR3 DNA is TGTGCCAGCAGTCTACTCGGGAAAAACATTCAGTACTTC.

This clone was seen many times. The V and J genes are TRBV14 and TRBJ1-1; D uncertain. CDR3 length: 15 amino acids. Germline loops: CDR1 SGHDN, CDR2 FVKESK. V dropped 0 bases and J dropped 1 base, with 9 bases sitting between them. The CDR3 loop is CASSQDQAKNTEAFF. The CDR3 DNA is TGTGCCAGCAGCCAAGATCAAGCGAAGAACACTGAAGCTTTCTTT. The complete variable domain, with remaining parts taken from reference TRBV14 and TRBJ1-1, reads EAGVTQFPSHSVIEKGQTVTLRCDPISGHDNLYWYRRVMGKEIKFLLHFVKESKQDESGMPNNRFLAERTGGTYSTLKVQPAELEDSGVYFCASSQDQAKNTEAFFGQGTRLTVV.

The CDR3 nucleotides are TGTGCCAGCAGTATACAGGGCCGTAATTCACCCCTCCACTTT. This translates into CASSIQGRNSPLHF. The genes are TRBV27 and TRBJ1-6, with D perhaps TRBD1 (6 bases). Germline V gene lookup returns CDR1 MNHEY and CDR2 SMNVEV (reference sequence). This CDR3 is 14 amino acids long. Trimming pared 5 bases from V and 6 bases from J, leaving 11 bases between.

In this sample, this clone turned up many times. The genes are TRBV6-5 and TRBJ1-1, with a weak D call TRBD1 (6 bases). The CDR3 is made up of 14 amino acids. V was pared by 4 bases and J by 7 bases, with 16 bases between. Germline V gene data show CDR1 as MNHEY and CDR2 as SVGAGI. CDR3: CASSSGEDSSEAFF. As DNA, the CDR3 is TGTGCCAGCAGTTCAGGGGAGGATTCTAGTGAAGCTTTCTTT.

This clone was seen at least ten times. The chain carries TRBV5-4 and TRBJ2-2, with 8 positions matching TRBD1. Trimming at V came to 2 bases and at J to 6 bases, leaving 6 bases not matched to a gene. CDR3 length: 15 residues. Germline V gene sequence: CDR1 SGHNT, CDR2 YYREEE (reference sequence). CDR3 sequence reads: CASSLRQGTAGELFF. CDR3 in DNA: TGTGCCAGCAGCTTAAGACAGGGGACCGCCGGGGAGCTGTTTTTT.

This clone was seen more than once but under ten times. This sequence joins TRBV14 and TRBJ2-7, with 11 bases fitting TRBD2. V lost 1 base and J lost 3; bases outside the gene matches: 5. The CDR3 consists of 16 residues. The germline V gene encodes CDR1 SGHDN and CDR2 FVKESK. The CDR3 spells CASSQVAGGTYYEQYF. CDR3 DNA sequence: TGTGCCAGCAGCCAAGTAGCGGGGGGGACCTACTACGAGCAGTACTTC.

There are many counts of this clone. The V and J genes are TRBV28 and TRBJ1-6; no clear D. Germline assignment: CDR1 MDHEN and CDR2 SYDVKM. V was trimmed by 8 bases and J by 7 bases, leaving 21 bases between them. The CDR3 runs 16 residues. The CDR3 loop reads CASDAGGLIGNSPLHF. CDR3 nucleotide sequence: TGTGCCAGCGACGCGGGAGGGCTAATCGGGAATTCACCCCTCCACTTT. Full variable domain (missing parts from reference TRBV28 and TRBJ1-6): DVKVTQSSRYLVKRTGEKVFLECVQDMDHENMFWYRQDPGLGLRLIYFSYDVKMKEKGDIPEGYSVSREKKERFSLILESASTNQTSMYLCASDAGGLIGNSPLHFGNGTRLTVT.

This clone occurred many times. This chain's CDR3 is CASSYDRAGQPQHF. The DNA of the CDR3 is TGTGCCAGCAGTTACGACAGGGCGGGTCAGCCCCAGCATTTT. The chain employs TRBV6-5 and TRBJ1-5, with 7 bases lining up with TRBD1. The V gene's germline CDR1 is MNHEY and CDR2 SVGAGI. The CDR3 has 14 residues. Trimming at V came to 2 bases and at J to 6 bases, leaving 4 bases not matched to a gene.

This clone was picked up many times. Germline is not matched at one junction end, which may reflect a read error. This chain links TRBV28 with TRBJ2-6; 8 nucleotides line up with TRBD2. Germline loops: CDR1 MDHEN, CDR2 SYDVKM. The CDR3 length is 16 residues. The CDR3 reads CASSLRGGLGANVLTF. CDR3 bases: TGTGCCAGCAGTTTACGGGGGGGGCTTGGGGCTAACGTCCTGACTTTC.

This clone was counted a few times. The V gene is TRBV9, the J gene TRBJ2-3; 12 bases map to TRBD2. Germline V gene lookup returns CDR1 SGDLS and CDR2 YYNGEE. Losses at the gene ends were 3 bases for V and 2 bases for J; bases not matched to a gene: 4. The CDR3 contains 16 residues. CDR3 amino acids: CASSASGGADTDTQYF. In nucleotides, the CDR3 is TGTGCCAGCAGCGCTAGCGGGGGGGCGGACACAGATACGCAGTATTTT.

This clone showed up many times. The chain recombines TRBV28 with TRBJ2-1; 8 bases fit TRBD2. The germline V gene has CDR1 MDHEN and CDR2 SYDVKM. The CDR3 consists of 14 residues. J lost 7 bases, V lost 8 bases, and 10 bases had no gene match. CDR3 nucleotide sequence: TGTGCCAGCTCTACGGGGGGGCCATGGAATGAGCAGTTCTTC. Its translation is CASSTGGPWNEQFF. The variable domain in full, with the rest retrieved from reference TRBV28 and TRBJ2-1, is DVKVTQSSRYLVKRTGEKVFLECVQDMDHENMFWYRQDPGLGLRLIYFSYDVKMKEKGDIPEGYSVSREKKERFSLILESASTNQTSMYLCASSTGGPWNEQFFGPGTRLTVL.